The 20 T cell receptor beta chains listed next were all sequenced from one sample in a study of blood T cell repertoires in COVID-19. Sequenced by immunoSEQ multiplex PCR; TCRdb stores in-frame clones only, minus some. The table lists some 330,000 clones, approximately 89% of them singletons. Sequencing used PBMCs or T cells enriched from blood (not recorded which). Receptors originate from a man aged 35 to 55 in a cohort exposed to, infected with or recovered from COVID-19 (not recorded which).

V and J are TRBV11-2 and TRBJ2-3, with unresolved D. Germline assignment: CDR1 SGHAT and CDR2 FQNNGV. Trimming cost V 2 bases and J 0 bases, with 9 bases left between them. This CDR3 has 15 residues. CDR3 sequence: CASSLNSFSTDTQYF. Here the CDR3 DNA reads TGTGCCAGCAGCTTAAACTCGTTTAGCACAGATACGCAGTATTTT.

The chain joins TRBV5-4 to TRBJ2-2; D might be TRBD1 (6 bases). The germline V gene has CDR1 SGHNT and CDR2 YYREEE (reference sequence). This CDR3 is built from 14 residues. V dropped 5 bases and J dropped 4 bases, with 12 bases sitting between them. CDR3 nucleotides: TGTGCCAGCAGAGCGGACAGACTCACCGGGGAGCTGTTTTTT. Its protein product is CASRADRLTGELFF.

The chain employs TRBV9 and TRBJ2-2, with 12 positions matching TRBD2. After removal of 4 bases from V and 4 bases from J, the junction contained 5 bases not matched to a gene. Germline CDR1 reads SGDLS; CDR2 reads YYNGEE. The CDR3 covers 16 residues. CDR3 coding DNA: TGTGCCAGCAGCACACTAGCGGGAGGCCCCACCGGGGAGCTGTTTTTT. This codes for CASSTLAGGPTGELFF.

The chain is built from TRBV7-9 and TRBJ2-1, with D unresolved. CDR1 is SEHNR, CDR2 FQNEAQ, per germline (reference sequence). The germline V and J ends were trimmed by 5 bases and 5 bases, with 4 bases remaining between them. The CDR3 has 11 amino acids. For the CDR3, the DNA is TGTGCCAGCAGCCAGAACAATGAGCAGTTCTTC. This translates into CASSQNNEQFF.

This chain connects TRBV28 to TRBJ1-6; 7 bases align to TRBD1. The trim removed 6 bases at V and 7 bases at J, leaving 12 bases unmatched. Germline V gives CDR1 MDHEN, CDR2 SYDVKM. The CDR3 loop spans 16 amino acids. CDR3 DNA: TGTGCCAGCAGCAGGCTAACAGGGGTCAAGAATTCACCCCTCCACTTT. The encoded protein is CASSRLTGVKNSPLHF.

The chain couples TRBV11-2 to TRBJ2-7; no reliable D call. V lost 2 bases, J lost 2 bases, and 10 bases lay in between. The germline V gene has CDR1 SGHAT and CDR2 FQNNGV. There are 14 residues in the CDR3. CDR3 amino acids: CASSLMQIAYEQYF. The CDR3 nucleotides read TGTGCCAGCAGCTTAATGCAGATCGCCTACGAGCAGTACTTC.

The chain joins TRBV7-2 to TRBJ1-3; TRBD1 might be the D (6 bases). Germline V gene lookup returns CDR1 SGHTA and CDR2 FQGNSA. The V gene lost 5 bases and the J gene lost 4 bases, with 18 bases spanning the gap. This CDR3 has 16 amino acids. CDR3 in DNA: TGTGCCAGCAGCCCCCCGACAGGAACCAGAGGAAACACCATATATTTT. Its protein product is CASSPPTGTRGNTIYF.

The chain is built from TRBV10-3 and TRBJ2-1, with 9 bases lining up with TRBD2. The CDR3 is 13 amino acids. In germline, CDR1 is ENHRY, CDR2 SYGVKD. Trimming removed 2 bases from V and 15 bases from J; junction bases left unmatched: 8. CDR3 sequence reads: CAISEEQGLARFF. The CDR3, as DNA: TGTGCCATCAGTGAGGAGCAGGGACTAGCTAGGTTCTTC.

The gene calls are TRBV7-8 and TRBJ1-5; D not certain. Per germline, CDR1 SGHVS and CDR2 FQNEAQ. V was clipped by 3 bases and J by 2 bases, with 5 bases between them. The CDR3 totals 13 residues. The CDR3, as DNA: TGTGCCAGCAGCTTCCTTGGCAATCAGCCCCAGCATTTT. Translating it yields CASSFLGNQPQHF. The full variable domain, its missing parts supplied by reference TRBV7-8 and TRBJ1-5, is GAGVSQSPRYKVAKRGQDVALRCDPISGHVSLFWYQQALGQGPEFLTYFQNEAQLDKSGLPSDRFFAERPEGSVSTLKIQRTQQEDSAVYLCASSFLGNQPQHFGDGTRLSIL.

V is TRBV9 and J is TRBJ2-3, with 8 bases identical to TRBD2. The CDR3 spans 17 residues. Germline trimming cut 3 bases from V and 4 bases from J; bases unmatched to any gene: 13. The germline CDR1 and CDR2 sequences are SGDLS and YYNGEE. In DNA form, the CDR3 reads TGTGCCAGCAGCGACCCCCGGGGGACTAGTGGGGCAGATACGCAGTATTTT. This sequence encodes CASSDPRGTSGADTQYF.

Note on this clone: The same CDR3 arises from other DNA sequences in this sample as well. This chain connects TRBV3-1 (or the pseudogene TRBV3-2) to TRBJ2-7; 14 positions match TRBD2. CDR1 LGHDT and CDR2 YNNKEL come from the germline V gene (reference sequence). This CDR3 region has 15 residues. V shed 3 bases, J shed 4 bases, and the junction held 2 bases outside the gene matches. CDR3: CASSQGLAGAYEQYF. The DNA for the CDR3 is TGTGCCAGCAGCCAGGGACTAGCGGGAGCATACGAGCAGTACTTC.

The chain carries TRBV6-1 and TRBJ1-2; D unresolved. The V and J ends lost 2 bases and 3 bases respectively, with 13 bases between them. This CDR3 is built from 15 residues. In germline, CDR1 is MNHNS, CDR2 SASEGT. The CDR3 spells CASSESPRVDYGYTF. The CDR3 DNA sequence: TGTGCCAGCAGTGAATCTCCGAGGGTGGACTATGGCTACACCTTC.

J is TRBJ1-2 and V is TRBV25-1; D remains ambiguous. V was pared by 0 bases and J by 4 bases, with 9 bases between. This CDR3 region has 14 residues. The germline gives CDR1 MGHDK, CDR2 SYGVNS. CDR3 sequence reads: CASSEYNGIYGYTF. The CDR3 nucleotides read TGTGCCAGCAGTGAATATAACGGGATCTATGGCTACACCTTC.

This sequence joins TRBV5-4 and TRBJ1-4; weak D call: TRBD1 (6 bases). The germline CDR1 and CDR2 sequences are SGHNT and YYREEE (reference sequence). The CDR3 is made up of 13 amino acids. Trimming left V 4 bases short and J 8 bases short, with 12 bases between. Written as DNA, the CDR3 is TGTGCCAGCAGCGTTCCGGACAGCGAAAAACTGTTTTTT. Its protein product is CASSVPDSEKLFF.

V gene TRBV5-4 combines with J gene TRBJ1-6; D might be TRBD1 (5 bases). Germline V lookup: CDR1 SGHNT, CDR2 YYREEE (reference sequence). V was trimmed by 3 bases and J by 3 bases, leaving 7 bases between them. The CDR3 contains 14 residues. CDR3 in amino acids: CASSSDIYNSPLHF. For the CDR3, the DNA is TGTGCCAGCAGCTCGGACATCTATAATTCACCCCTCCACTTT. The variable domain in full, with the rest retrieved from reference TRBV5-4 and TRBJ1-6, is ETGVTQSPTHLIKTRGQQVTLRCSSQSGHNTVSWYQQALGQGPQFIFQYYREEENGRGNFPPRFSGLQFPNYSSELNVNALELDDSALYLCASSSDIYNSPLHFGNGTRLTVT.

This rearrangement joins TRBV24-1 to TRBJ2-3, with 10 bases identical to TRBD1. Germline values: CDR1 KGHDR, CDR2 SFDVKD. There are 16 residues in the CDR3. Unmatched junction bases numbered 8, after V lost 4 bases and J lost 5 bases. In nucleotides, the CDR3 is TGTGCCACCAGTGAATCCGGGACAGGGGCGGAAGATACGCAGTATTTT. Its protein product is CATSESGTGAEDTQYF.

This chain joins TRBV5-1 and TRBJ1-4; D not resolved. The CDR3 spans 14 residues. CDR1 is SGHRS, CDR2 YFSETQ, per germline. V was clipped by 4 bases and J by 0 bases, with 7 bases between them. In nucleotides, the CDR3 is TGCGCCAGCAGCGACACAGCAACTAATGAAAAACTGTTTTTT. Protein: CASSDTATNEKLFF.

The V call is TRBV7-2, the J call TRBJ1-2; the D gene is possibly TRBD1 (5 bases). The CDR3 is 13 amino acids. Trimming removed 6 bases at V and 6 bases at J, with 14 bases between. CDR1 and CDR2 (germline): SGHTA, FQGNSA. CDR3 DNA: TGTGCCAGCAGTTCTCAGGGTGTAGATGGCTACACCTTC. Protein sequence: CASSSQGVDGYTF.

There are a few counts of this clone. The V call is TRBV28, the J call TRBJ2-7; D is unresolved. This CDR3 contains 14 residues. V was clipped by 6 bases and J by 6 bases, with 18 bases between them. Germline CDR1 is MDHEN and CDR2 is SYDVKM. This CDR3 is CASRRPEQTGEQYF. The CDR3 DNA is TGTGCCAGCAGGAGGCCTGAACAAACCGGCGAGCAGTACTTC.

The gene calls are TRBV6-1 and TRBJ2-3; no clear D gene. From germline, CDR1 is MNHNS and CDR2 SASEGT. There are 15 residues in the CDR3. V shed 0 bases and J shed 0 bases, with 7 bases lying between them. DNA for the CDR3: TGTGCCAGCAGTGAAGCGCTACTGAGCACAGATACGCAGTATTTT. Amino acid sequence: CASSEALLSTDTQYF.